This entry describes one T cell receptor beta chain. The CDR3 runs 11 residues. Germline V CDR1 and CDR2: SNHLY, FYNNEI. V was shortened by 7 bases and J by 8 bases, with 10 bases between the two germline ends. This sample was taken from a study of T cells in Graves' hyperthyroidism and ophthalmopathy. RNA transcripts were the template for amplifying TCR beta CDR3 regions. Researchers ran a first-round RT-PCR on the TCR CDR3 using the HTBI primer set. MiXCR, applied by TCRdb to the multiplex PCR reads, yields one record per CDR3 protein. This repertoire shows 650,000 to 750,000 distinct CDR3 sequences, 12% to 15% found once; its top ten account for roughly a tenth. Isolation of PBMCs was performed on 10 ml fresh peripheral blood.

V gene TRBV2 combines with J gene TRBJ2-3; D remains ambiguous. The sequenced sample consisted of blood. This receptor was obtained from a woman under 30 with Graves' hyperthyroidism. CDR3 loop: CASILGSTQYF. CDR3 DNA: TGTGCCAGCATCCTGGGTAGTACGCAGTATTTT.